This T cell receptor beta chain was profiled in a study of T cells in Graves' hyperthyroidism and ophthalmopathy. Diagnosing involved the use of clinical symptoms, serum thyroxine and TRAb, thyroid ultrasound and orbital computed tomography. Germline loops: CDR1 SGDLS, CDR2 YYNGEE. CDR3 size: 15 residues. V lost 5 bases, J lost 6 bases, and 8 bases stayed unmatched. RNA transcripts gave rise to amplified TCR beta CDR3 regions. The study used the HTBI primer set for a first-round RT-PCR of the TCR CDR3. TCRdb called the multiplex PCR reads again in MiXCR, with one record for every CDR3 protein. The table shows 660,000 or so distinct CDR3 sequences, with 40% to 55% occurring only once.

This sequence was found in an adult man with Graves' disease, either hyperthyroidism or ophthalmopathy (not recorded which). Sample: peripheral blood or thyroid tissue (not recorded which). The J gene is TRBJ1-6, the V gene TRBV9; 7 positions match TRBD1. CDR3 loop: CASSPTGFFNSPLHF. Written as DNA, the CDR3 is TGTGCCAGCAGTCCGACAGGGTTTTTTAATTCACCCCTCCACTTT.